Listed here are 13 T cell receptor beta chains from one sample, sequenced in a study of T cell clonality in common variable immunodeficiency. Method: immunoSEQ multiplex PCR; TCRdb's copy keeps in-frame clones and lacks some. The table lists more than 55,000 clones, with no singletons. The sequenced sample consisted of peripheral blood mononuclear cells. The receptors stem from a person aged 18-70 years in good health.

This clone was counted many times. The read gets to within 3 residues of the CDR3 end, and the germline J gene fills in the rest. The chain links TRBV7-2 to TRBJ1-1, with 9 positions matching TRBD1. This CDR3 is built from 14 residues. Losses at the gene ends were 6 bases for V and 4 bases for J; bases not matched to a gene: 6. CDR1 is SGHTA, CDR2 FQGNSA, per germline. CDR3 DNA (partial): TGTGCCAGCAGATGGACAGGGGCGAGCACTGAA. Translated: CASRWTGASTE. The entire CDR3 reads CASRWTGASTEAFF.

This clone was counted at least ten times. The CDR3 end is not reached by the read, which stops 3 residues before it; the germline J gene fills it in. The J gene is TRBJ2-2, the V gene TRBV5-1; 13 nucleotides agree with TRBD2. CDR1 SGHRS and CDR2 YFSETQ come from the germline V gene. Losses at the gene ends were 4 bases for V and 1 base for J; bases not matched to a gene: 4. The CDR3 covers 17 residues. CDR3 sequence: CASSPGLAGRNTGELFF. Partial CDR3 DNA: TGCGCCAGCAGCCCGGGACTAGCGGGAAGGAACACCGGGGAG.

This clone was recorded many times. CDR3 DNA, as far as it was read: TGTGCCAGCAGCCAAGTCGGGCTAGCGGCTGACAATGAG. It translates to CASSQVGLAADNE. The full CDR3 reads CASSQVGLAADNEQFF. The genes are TRBV3-1 (or the pseudogene TRBV3-2) and TRBJ2-1, with 7 bases aligning to TRBD2. The read terminates 3 residues ahead of where the CDR3 ends, so the germline J gene completes it. CDR1 is LGHDT and CDR2 is YNNKEL in the germline V gene (reference sequence). V lost 1 base to trimming and J lost 5 bases; unmatched junction nucleotides: 8. The CDR3 runs to 16 residues.

The table lists this clone with a few counts. One end of the junction does not line up with germline, which may come from a read error. The CDR3 end falls 3 residues outside the read, so it is completed with the germline J gene. The chain joins TRBV10-3 to TRBJ1-6; D not certain. CDR1 is ENHRY and CDR2 is SYGVKD in the germline V gene. CDR3 length equals 12 residues. CDR3 bases read: TGTGCCATCGGTGATTCGAATTCACCC. Protein product: CAIGDSNSP. The whole CDR3 sequence reads CAIGDSNSPLHF.

In its sample, this clone was seen many times. The CDR3 end lies 3 residues beyond the end of the read and is filled in from the germline J gene. The chain employs TRBV7-8 and TRBJ2-5; D remains ambiguous. This CDR3 is built from 14 residues. CDR1 is SGHVS and CDR2 is FQNEAQ in the germline V gene. V was clipped by 0 bases and J by 1 base, with 6 bases between them. The CDR3: CASSLAGSQETQYF. CDR3 bases read: TGTGCCAGCAGCTTAGCGGGCAGCCAAGAGACC.

A remark on this clone: The read halts 3 residues ahead of the CDR3 end, with the missing end drawn from the germline J gene. The chain uses TRBV18 and TRBJ2-2; 9 bases are shared with TRBD1. CDR1 and CDR2 (germline): KGHSH, LQKENI. The CDR3 runs 15 residues. CDR3 DNA (partial): TGTGCCAGCTCACCCGGAGGACAGGGGAATTCACCG. Its protein product is CASSPGGQGNSP. From start to end, the CDR3 is CASSPGGQGNSPLFF. Full variable domain (remainder filled in from reference TRBV18 and TRBJ2-2): NAGVMQNPRHLVRRRGQEARLRCSPMKGHSHVYWYRQLPEEGLKFMVYLQKENIIDESGMPKERFSAEFPKEGPSILRIQQVVRGDSAAYFCASSPGGQGNSPLFFGEGSRLTVL.

This clone was seen many times. The observed sequence ends 3 residues before the CDR3 terminus, with the missing tail filled in from the germline J gene. The gene calls are TRBV30 and TRBJ1-6; a possible D gene is TRBD1 (6 bases). Germline V lookup: CDR1 GTSNPN, CDR2 SVGIG (reference sequence). This CDR3 contains 13 residues. Between the trimmed V and J ends, which lost 5 bases and 5 bases, there was a span of 10 bases. Incomplete CDR3 DNA: TGTGCCTGGGCAGGGGAGAATAATTCACCC. This gives the protein CAWAGENNSP. The whole CDR3 sequence reads CAWAGENNSPLHF.

This clone was counted many times. The CDR3 protein is CASSLLADRETQYF. The covered CDR3 bases are TGTGCCAGCAGTCTACTAGCGGATAGAGAGACC. The chain couples TRBV2 to TRBJ2-5; the match to TRBD2 covers 8 bases. The DNA ends 3 residues before the CDR3 does, and the rest of the CDR3 is filled in from the germline J gene. CDR1 and CDR2 from the germline V gene are SNHLY and FYNNEI. The length of the CDR3 is 14 residues. The ends lost 5 bases at V and 4 bases at J; junction bases unmatched: 6.

This clone has only a few counts. Here the CDR3 reads CASSPGAVQETQYF. The part of the CDR3 DNA that was read is TGTGCCAGCTCACCAGGGGCAGTTCAAGAGACG. The chain links TRBV18 to TRBJ2-3; a weak D match, TRBD1 (5 bases). The DNA ends 3 residues before the CDR3 does, and the rest of the CDR3 is filled in from the germline J gene. CDR3 length: 14 residues. The germline CDR1 and CDR2 sequences are KGHSH and LQKENI.

This clone came up many times. Read sequence stops 3 residues before the CDR3 end, and the germline J gene provides the missing end. The same CDR3 also results from other DNA sequences found in this sample. This chain uses TRBV2 with TRBJ1-2; TRBD1 is a possible D gene (5 bases). Germline CDR1 SNHLY, CDR2 FYNNEI. Trimming cost V 8 bases and J 2 bases, with 9 bases left between them. This CDR3 contains 12 residues. The CDR3 loop reads CASPPGNYGYTF. The CDR3 DNA, read in part, is TGTGCCAGCCCCCCAGGGAACTATGGC.

This clone was seen many times. The read finishes 3 residues shy of the CDR3 end, and the germline J gene is used to complete it. The chain is built from TRBV29-1 and TRBJ2-1; 9 nucleotides line up with TRBD2. CDR1 and CDR2 from the germline V gene are SQVTM and ANQGSEA. The J segment lost 0 bases and the V segment lost 6 bases, leaving 6 bases of the junction unmatched. The CDR3 runs to 15 residues. Here the CDR3 reads CSVPLAGASYNEQFF. The part of the CDR3 DNA that was read is TGCAGCGTCCCACTAGCGGGCGCCTCCTACAATGAG.

This clone occurred many times. Partial CDR3 DNA: TGCGCCAGCAGGCTAGGGACAGAAAATGAAAAA. This gives the protein CASRLGTENEK. The CDR3 in its entirety is CASRLGTENEKLFF. This sequence joins TRBV4-1 and TRBJ1-4, with 7 bases identical to TRBD1. The read terminates 3 residues before the CDR3 end, so the remaining end is supplied by the germline J gene. The CDR3 totals 14 residues. J gave up 5 bases and V 6 bases, and 6 bases lay outside the gene matches. Germline-derived CDR1 and CDR2 are MGHRA and YSYEKL.

This clone was observed at least ten times. The sequence runs out 3 residues before the end of the CDR3; the remainder is reconstructed from the germline J gene. This chain joins TRBV29-1 and TRBJ1-2; D uncertain. The germline V gene encodes CDR1 SQVTM and CDR2 ANQGSEA. Trimming took 2 bases from V and 1 from J, leaving 8 bases between them. The CDR3 spans 13 residues. Partial CDR3 DNA: TGCAGCGTTGAACAGTCTTTTAACTATGGC. Translation: CSVEQSFNYG. The entire CDR3 protein reads CSVEQSFNYGYTF.